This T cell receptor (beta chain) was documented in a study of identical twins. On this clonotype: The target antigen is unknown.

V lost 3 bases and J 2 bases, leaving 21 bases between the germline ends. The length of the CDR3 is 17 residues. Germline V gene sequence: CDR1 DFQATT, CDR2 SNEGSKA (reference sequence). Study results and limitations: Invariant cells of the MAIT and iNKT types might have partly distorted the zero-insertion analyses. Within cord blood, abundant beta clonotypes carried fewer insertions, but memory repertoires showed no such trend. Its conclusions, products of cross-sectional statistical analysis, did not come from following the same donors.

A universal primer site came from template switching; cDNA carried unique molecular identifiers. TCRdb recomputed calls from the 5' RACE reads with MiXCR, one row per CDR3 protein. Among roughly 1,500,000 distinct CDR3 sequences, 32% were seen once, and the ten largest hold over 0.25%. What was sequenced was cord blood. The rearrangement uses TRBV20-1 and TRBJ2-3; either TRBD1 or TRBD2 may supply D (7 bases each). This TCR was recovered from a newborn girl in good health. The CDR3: CSASPIQGGGYTDTQYF. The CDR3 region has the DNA TGCAGTGCTAGTCCCATCCAGGGGGGGGGGTACACAGATACGCAGTATTTT.